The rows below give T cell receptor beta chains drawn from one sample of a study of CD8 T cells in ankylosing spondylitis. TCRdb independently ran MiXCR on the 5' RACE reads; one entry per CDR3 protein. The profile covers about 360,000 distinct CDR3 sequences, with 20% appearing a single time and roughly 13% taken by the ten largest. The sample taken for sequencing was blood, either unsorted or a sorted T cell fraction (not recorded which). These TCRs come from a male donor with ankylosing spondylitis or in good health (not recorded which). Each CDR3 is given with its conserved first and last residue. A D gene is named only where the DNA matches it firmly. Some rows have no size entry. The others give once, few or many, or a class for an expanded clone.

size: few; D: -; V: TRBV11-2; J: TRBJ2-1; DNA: TGTGCCAGCAGCACAGACTTCACGCGCAATGAGCAGTTCTTC; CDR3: CASSTDFTRNEQFF
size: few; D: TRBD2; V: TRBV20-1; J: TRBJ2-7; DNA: TGCAGTGCTAGGTCGGCAGGTCCCACTAGCGGGGGGTACTACGAGCAGTACTTC; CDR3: CSARSAGPTSGGYYEQYF
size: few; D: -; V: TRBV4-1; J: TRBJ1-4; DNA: TGCGCCAGCGCCGGGGGTGACGATGAAAAACTGTTTTTT; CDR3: CASAGGDDEKLFF
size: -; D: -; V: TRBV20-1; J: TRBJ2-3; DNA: TGCAGACTCCTTCCCGCGGGAAGCACAGATACGCAGTATTTT; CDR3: CRLLPAGSTDTQYF
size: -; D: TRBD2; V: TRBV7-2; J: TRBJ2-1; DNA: TGTGCCAGCAGCTTATCTCTAGCGGGATACTACAATGAGCAGTTCTTC; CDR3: CASSLSLAGYYNEQFF
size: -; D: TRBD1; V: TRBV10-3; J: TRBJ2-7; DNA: TGTGCCATCAGTGATCGTCTGGGACAGGACTACGAGCAGTACTTC; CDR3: CAISDRLGQDYEQYF
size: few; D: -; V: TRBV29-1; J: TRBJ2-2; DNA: TGCAGCGTTCCAGGGGCCACCGGGGAGCTGTTTTTT; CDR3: CSVPGATGELFF
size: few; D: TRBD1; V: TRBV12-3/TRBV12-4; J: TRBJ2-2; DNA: TGTGCCGGAACGGACAGGACGAACACCGGGGAGCTGTTTTTT; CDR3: CAGTDRTNTGELFF
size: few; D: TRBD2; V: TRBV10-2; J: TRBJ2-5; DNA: TGCGCCAGCGGGTTCGGCGGGGGGCGCGAGACCCAGTACTTC; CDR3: CASGFGGGRETQYF
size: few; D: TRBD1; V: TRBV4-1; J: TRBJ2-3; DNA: TGCGCCAGCAGCCAACCCTTGGGACAGGGGGCAGATACGCAGTATTTT; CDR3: CASSQPLGQGADTQYF
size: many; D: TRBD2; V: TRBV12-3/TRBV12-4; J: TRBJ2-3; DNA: TGTGCCAGCAGTTTCCTAGCGGGGGTGAACACAGATACGCAGTATTTT; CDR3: CASSFLAGVNTDTQYF
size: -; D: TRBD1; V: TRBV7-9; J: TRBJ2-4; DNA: TGTGCCAGCAGCGCACAGGGGGCCAAAAACATTCAGTACTTC; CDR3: CASSAQGAKNIQYF
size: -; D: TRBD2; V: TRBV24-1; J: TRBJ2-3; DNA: TGTGCCACCATGAGCGGGGGGTCCACAGATACGCAGTATTTT; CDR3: CATMSGGSTDTQYF
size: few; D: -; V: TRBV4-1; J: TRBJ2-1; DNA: TGCGCCAGCAGCCAAGAAGGGAGACTAGTAAACAATGAGCAGTTCTTC; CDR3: CASSQEGRLVNNEQFF
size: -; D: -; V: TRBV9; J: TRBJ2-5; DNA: TGTGCCAGCACCTCCGGTGGAGGGGGCGCAGAGACCCAGTACTTC; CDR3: CASTSGGGGAETQYF
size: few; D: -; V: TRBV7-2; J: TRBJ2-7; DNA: TGTGCCAGCAGCTTAAGTTCGGAGTACGAGCAGTACTTC; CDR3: CASSLSSEYEQYF
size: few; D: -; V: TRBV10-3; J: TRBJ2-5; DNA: TGTGCCATCAGTGGGATAGCGGATATCCAAGAGACCCAGTACTTC; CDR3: CAISGIADIQETQYF
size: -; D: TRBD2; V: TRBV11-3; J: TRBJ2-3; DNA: TGTGCCAGCAGCTTCAGCGGGGCGGGCACAGATACGCAGTATTTT; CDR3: CASSFSGAGTDTQYF
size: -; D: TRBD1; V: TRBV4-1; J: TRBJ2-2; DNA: TGCGCCAGCCAACCCGGGACAGGGGTTTCCGGGGAGCTGTTTTTT; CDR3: CASQPGTGVSGELFF
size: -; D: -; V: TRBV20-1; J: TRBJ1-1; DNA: TGCAGTGCTAGAGACGGGGGCTTCACTGAAGCTTTCTTT; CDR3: CSARDGGFTEAFF
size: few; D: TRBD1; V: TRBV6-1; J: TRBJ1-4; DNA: TGTGCCAGCAGCACAGGGACAGGGAATGAAAAACTGTTTTTT; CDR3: CASSTGTGNEKLFF
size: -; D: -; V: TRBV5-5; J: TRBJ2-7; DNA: TGTGCCAGCAGCTTTAATGGGTTGCGAACCTACGAGCAGTACTTC; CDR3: CASSFNGLRTYEQYF
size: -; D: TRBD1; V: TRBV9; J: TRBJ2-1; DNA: TGTGCCAGCAGCGGTAGCCGGGACAGGGTATTTCTCTACAATGAGCAGTTCTTC; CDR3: CASSGSRDRVFLYNEQFF
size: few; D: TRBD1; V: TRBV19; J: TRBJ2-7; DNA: TGTGCCAGTAGTGACCAGACAGGGGGCATTGTCGACTACGAGCAGTACTTC; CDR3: CASSDQTGGIVDYEQYF
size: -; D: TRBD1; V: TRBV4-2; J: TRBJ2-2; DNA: TGTGCCAGCAGCCACTTTACAGGGGGTTACACCGGGGAGCTGTTTTTT; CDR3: CASSHFTGGYTGELFF
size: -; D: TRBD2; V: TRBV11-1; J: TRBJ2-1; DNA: TGTGCCAGCAGCTTAGCGGGACTAGCGGGGACCAGCTCCTACAATGAGCAGTTCTTC; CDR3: CASSLAGLAGTSSYNEQFF
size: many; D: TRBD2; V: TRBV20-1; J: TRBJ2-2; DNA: TGCAGTGCTCGGGGGGGACTTGAGGCCGGGGAGCTGTTTTTT; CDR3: CSARGGLEAGELFF
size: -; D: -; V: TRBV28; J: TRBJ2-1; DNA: TGTGCCAGCAGTTTAGCTACCGGGAGCTCCTACAATGAGCAGTTCTTC; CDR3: CASSLATGSSYNEQFF
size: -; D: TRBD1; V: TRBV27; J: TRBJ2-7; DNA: TGTGCCAGCATTTCCCCAGGGGGCGAGCAGTACTTC; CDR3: CASISPGGEQYF
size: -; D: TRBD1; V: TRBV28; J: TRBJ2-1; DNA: TGTGCCAGCAGTAGACCGGGACAGAGCTACAATGAGCAGTTCTTC; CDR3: CASSRPGQSYNEQFF
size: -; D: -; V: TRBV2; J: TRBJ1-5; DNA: TGTGCCAGCAGTGATTATGCAGAGGGCAATCAGCCCCAGCATTTT; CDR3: CASSDYAEGNQPQHF
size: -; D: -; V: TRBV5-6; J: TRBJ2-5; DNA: TGTGCCAGCAGCGGGGGACGGATCCAAGAGACCCAGTACTTC; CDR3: CASSGGRIQETQYF
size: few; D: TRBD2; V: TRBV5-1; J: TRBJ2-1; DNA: TGCGCCAGCAGCATTCTAGCGGCAGATTACAATGAGCAGTTCTTC; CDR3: CASSILAADYNEQFF
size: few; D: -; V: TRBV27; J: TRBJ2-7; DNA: TGTGCCAGCAGTAGCCTACGGAACTCCTACGAGCAGTACTTC; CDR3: CASSSLRNSYEQYF
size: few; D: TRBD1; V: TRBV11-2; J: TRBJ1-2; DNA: TGTGCCAGCAGCTTAGTGGTGCAGGGGGCTCTCCAAGAAAATGGCTACACCTTC; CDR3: CASSLVVQGALQENGYTF
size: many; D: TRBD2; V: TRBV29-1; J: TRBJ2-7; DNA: TGCAGCGTCCAGAAGCGGGGCCAATACGAGCAGTACTTC; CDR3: CSVQKRGQYEQYF
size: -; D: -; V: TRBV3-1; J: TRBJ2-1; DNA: TGTGCCAGCAGCCAAGGACCAATGGGGGCTTGGTACAATGAGCAGTTCTTC; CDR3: CASSQGPMGAWYNEQFF
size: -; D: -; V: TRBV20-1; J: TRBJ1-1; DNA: TGCAGTGCTGGACTGAACACTGAAGCTTTCTTT; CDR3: CSAGLNTEAFF
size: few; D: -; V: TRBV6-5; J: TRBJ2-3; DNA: TGTGCCAGCAGTTACTCGCACTCAGATACGCAGTATTTT; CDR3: CASSYSHSDTQYF
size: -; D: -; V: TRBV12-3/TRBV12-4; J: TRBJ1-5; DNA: TGTGCCAGCAGCCCTGGGACGTTAAGCAATCAGCCCCAGCATTTT; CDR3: CASSPGTLSNQPQHF
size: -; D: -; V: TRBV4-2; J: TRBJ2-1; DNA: TGTGCCAGCAGGGGGACGTCCTACAATGAGCAGTTCTTC; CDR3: CASRGTSYNEQFF
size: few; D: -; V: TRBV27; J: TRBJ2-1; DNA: TGTGCCAGCAGTTCCCTCTATAGCTCCTACAATGAGCAGTTCTTC; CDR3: CASSSLYSSYNEQFF
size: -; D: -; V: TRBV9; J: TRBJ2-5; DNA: TGTGCCAGCAGCGTAGTTTGGGGGCCTCGGGAGACCCAGTACTTC; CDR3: CASSVVWGPRETQYF
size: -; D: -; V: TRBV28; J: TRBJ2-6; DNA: TGTGCCATCAGTCCCCGGTTTTCTGGGGCCAACGTCCTGACTTTC; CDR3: CAISPRFSGANVLTF